This T cell receptor (beta chain) stems from a study of OX40 agonist ivuxolimab in advanced cancers. Whole-study findings and limits: No determination was made of the antigen specificity of the expanded peripheral T cells.

This clone was seen once. Its antigen is currently unknown. CDR1 MGHRA and CDR2 YSYEKL come from the germline V gene. The CDR3 covers 17 residues. V was pared by 2 bases and J by 0 bases, with 7 bases of the junction left unmatched. Produced via immunoSEQ multiplex PCR; TCRdb's table is partial and in-frame only. The sample lists about 70,000 clones; approximately 89% were seen once. The TCR originated in an adult with an advanced solid tumor such as melanoma, head and neck, liver or kidney cancer. The gene calls are TRBV4-1 and TRBJ2-3; TRBD2 aligns across 8 bases. This material consisted of CD4+ or CD8+ T cells sorted from blood, taken in a trial of the OX40 agonist ivuxolimab. The chain's CDR3 is CASSQRGGLGSTDTQYF. Here the CDR3 DNA reads TGCGCCAGCAGCCAAAGGGGGGGACTAGGGAGCACAGATACGCAGTATTTT.